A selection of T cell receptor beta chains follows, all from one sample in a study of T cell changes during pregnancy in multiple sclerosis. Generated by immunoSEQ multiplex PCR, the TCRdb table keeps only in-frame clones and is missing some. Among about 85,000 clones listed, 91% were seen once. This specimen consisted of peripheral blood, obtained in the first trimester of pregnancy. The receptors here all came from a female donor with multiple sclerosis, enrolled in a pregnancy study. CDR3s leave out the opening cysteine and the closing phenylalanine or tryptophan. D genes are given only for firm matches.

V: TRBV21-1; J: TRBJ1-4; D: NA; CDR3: ASSEGQKLATNEKLF
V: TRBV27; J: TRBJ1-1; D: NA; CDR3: ASSTDSYGTEAF
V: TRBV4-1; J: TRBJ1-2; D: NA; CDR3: ASSQVAGYGYT
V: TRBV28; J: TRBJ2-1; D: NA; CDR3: ASTIGGEQF
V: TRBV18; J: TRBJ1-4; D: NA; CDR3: ASSRGTGNNEKLF
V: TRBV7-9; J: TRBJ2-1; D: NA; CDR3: ASSLGRQGLYNEQF
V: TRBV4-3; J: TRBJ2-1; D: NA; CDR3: ASSQVPPSRQVGGNEQF
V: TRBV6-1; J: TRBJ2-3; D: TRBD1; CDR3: ASSTGTGTDTQY
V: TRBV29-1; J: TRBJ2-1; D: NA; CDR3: SVEEGAVNEQF
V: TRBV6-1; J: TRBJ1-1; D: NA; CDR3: ASSAVRAGNTEAF
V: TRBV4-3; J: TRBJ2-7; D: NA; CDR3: ASSQVPAREQY
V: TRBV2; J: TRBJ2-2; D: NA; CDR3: ASRGRGELF
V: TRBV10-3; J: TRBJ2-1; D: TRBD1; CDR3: AIQSDYRDRAYNEQF
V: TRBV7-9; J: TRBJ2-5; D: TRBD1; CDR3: ASSLLRGGGETQY
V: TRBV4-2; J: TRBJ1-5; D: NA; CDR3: ASSQERYGTEGNQPQH
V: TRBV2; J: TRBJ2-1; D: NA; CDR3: ASSDNEQF
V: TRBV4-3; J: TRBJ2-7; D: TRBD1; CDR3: ASSQDAGTGFSYEQY
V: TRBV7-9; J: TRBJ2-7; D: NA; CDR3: ASSPTPPAGKPYEQY
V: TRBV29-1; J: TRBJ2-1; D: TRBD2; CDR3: SVVGLAVYNEQF
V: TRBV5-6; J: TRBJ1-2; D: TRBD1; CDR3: ASRGQDIYGYT
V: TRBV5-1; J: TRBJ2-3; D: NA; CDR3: ASRTPGHGQY
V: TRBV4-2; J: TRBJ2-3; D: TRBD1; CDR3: ASSQGTGVTDTQY
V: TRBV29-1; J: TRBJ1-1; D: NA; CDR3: SVVTGNTEAF
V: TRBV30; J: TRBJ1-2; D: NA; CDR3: AWRAAGLSYGYT
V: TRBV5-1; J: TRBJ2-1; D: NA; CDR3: ASSLGVEAYYNEQF
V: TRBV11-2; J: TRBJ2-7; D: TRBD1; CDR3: ASSSSWDRGSEQY
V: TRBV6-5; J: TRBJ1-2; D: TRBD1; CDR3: ASSKPGQGGGYT
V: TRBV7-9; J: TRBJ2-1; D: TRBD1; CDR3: ASSATRSRDRVEQF
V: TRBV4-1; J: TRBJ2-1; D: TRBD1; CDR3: ASSQGDRNNEQF
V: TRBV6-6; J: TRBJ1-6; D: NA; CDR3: ASSYGGPNSPLH
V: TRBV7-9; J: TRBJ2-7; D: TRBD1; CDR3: ASSLEGQGPWVWEQY
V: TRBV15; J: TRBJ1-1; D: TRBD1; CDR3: ATSNPRTGPSAF
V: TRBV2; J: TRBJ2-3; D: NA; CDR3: ASNARGRTQY
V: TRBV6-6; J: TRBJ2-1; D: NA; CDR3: ASIALTTIDNEQF
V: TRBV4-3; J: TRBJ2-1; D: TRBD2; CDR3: ASSQDRGGANEQF
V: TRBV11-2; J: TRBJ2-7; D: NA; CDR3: ASSRGPGAYEQY
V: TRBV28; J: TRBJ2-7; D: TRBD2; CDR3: ASSIETSGSHYEQY
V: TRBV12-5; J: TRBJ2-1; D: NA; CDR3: ASGLRGGYNEQF
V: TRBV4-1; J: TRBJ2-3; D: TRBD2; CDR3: ASSQDGGGRGSDTQY
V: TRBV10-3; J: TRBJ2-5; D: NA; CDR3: AIRGRYQETQY
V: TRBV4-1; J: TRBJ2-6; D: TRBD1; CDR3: ASSQEGGRASGANVLT
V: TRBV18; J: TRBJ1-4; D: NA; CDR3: ASSPNSGANEKLF
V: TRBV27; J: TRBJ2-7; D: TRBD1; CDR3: ASSADPGQGREQY